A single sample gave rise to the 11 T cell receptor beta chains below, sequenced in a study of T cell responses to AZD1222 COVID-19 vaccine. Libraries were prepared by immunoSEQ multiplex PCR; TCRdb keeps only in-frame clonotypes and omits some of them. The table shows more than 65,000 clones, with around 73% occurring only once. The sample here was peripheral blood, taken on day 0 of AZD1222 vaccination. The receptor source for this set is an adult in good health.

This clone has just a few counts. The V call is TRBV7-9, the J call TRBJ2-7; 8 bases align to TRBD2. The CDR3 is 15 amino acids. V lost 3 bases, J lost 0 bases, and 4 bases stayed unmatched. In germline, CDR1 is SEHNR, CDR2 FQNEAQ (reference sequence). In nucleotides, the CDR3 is TGTGCCAGCAGCTTCCTAAGCGGGAGCTCCTACGAGCAGTACTTC. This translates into CASSFLSGSSYEQYF.

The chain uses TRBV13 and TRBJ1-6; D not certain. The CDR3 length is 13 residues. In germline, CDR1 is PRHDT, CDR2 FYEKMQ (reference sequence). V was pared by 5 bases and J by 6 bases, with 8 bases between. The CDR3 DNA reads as TGTGCCAGCAGCAAAGGGATTAATTCACCCCTCCACTTT. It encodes CASSKGINSPLHF. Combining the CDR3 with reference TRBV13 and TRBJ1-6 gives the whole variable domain AAGVIQSPRHLIKEKRETATLKCYPIPRHDTVYWYQQGPGQDPQFLISFYEKMQSDKGSIPDRFSAQQFSDYHSELNMSSLELGDSALYFCASSKGINSPLHFGNGTRLTVT.

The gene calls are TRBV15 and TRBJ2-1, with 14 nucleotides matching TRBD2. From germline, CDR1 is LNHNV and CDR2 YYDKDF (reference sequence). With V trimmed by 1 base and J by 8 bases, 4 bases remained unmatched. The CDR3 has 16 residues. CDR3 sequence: CATSRAPGLAGDEQFF. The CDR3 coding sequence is TGTGCCACCAGCAGAGCCCCGGGACTAGCGGGAGATGAGCAGTTCTTC.

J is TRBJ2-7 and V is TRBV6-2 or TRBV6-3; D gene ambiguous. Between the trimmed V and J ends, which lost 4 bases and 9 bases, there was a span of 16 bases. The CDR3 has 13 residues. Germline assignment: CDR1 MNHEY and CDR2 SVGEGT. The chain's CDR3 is CASSLRELKGQYF. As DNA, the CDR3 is TGTGCCAGCAGTTTGCGAGAGCTAAAAGGGCAGTACTTC.

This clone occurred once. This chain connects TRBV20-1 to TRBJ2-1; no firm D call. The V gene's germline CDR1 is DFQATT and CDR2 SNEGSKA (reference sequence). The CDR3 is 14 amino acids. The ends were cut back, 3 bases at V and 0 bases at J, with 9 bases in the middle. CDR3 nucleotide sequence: TGCAGTGCTAGTCCGGCGGACTCCTACAATGAGCAGTTCTTC. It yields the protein CSASPADSYNEQFF.

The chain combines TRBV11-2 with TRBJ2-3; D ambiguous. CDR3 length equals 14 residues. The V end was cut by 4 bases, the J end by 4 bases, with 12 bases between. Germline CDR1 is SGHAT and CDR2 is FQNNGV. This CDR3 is CASSWSPAADTQYF. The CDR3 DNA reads TGTGCCAGCAGCTGGTCCCCCGCCGCAGATACGCAGTATTTT.

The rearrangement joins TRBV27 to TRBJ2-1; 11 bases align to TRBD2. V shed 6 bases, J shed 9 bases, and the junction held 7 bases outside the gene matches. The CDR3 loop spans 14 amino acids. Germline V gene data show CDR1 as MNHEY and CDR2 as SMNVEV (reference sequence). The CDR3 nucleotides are TGTGCCAGCAGCCAGACTAGCGGGATAGGTGAGCAGTTCTTC. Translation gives CASSQTSGIGEQFF.

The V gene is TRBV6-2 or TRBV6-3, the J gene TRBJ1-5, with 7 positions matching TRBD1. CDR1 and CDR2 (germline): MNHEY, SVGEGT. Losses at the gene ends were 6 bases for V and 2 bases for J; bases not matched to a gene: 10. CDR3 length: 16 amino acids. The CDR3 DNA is TGTGCCAGCAGCCCCCTTAACAGGGGCGGCAATCAGCCCCAGCATTTT. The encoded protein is CASSPLNRGGNQPQHF.

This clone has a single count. Written as DNA, the CDR3 is TGTGCCAGCAGCTTAGGGGGGAGGGGAACTAATGAAAAACTGTTTTTT. Amino acid sequence: CASSLGGRGTNEKLFF. V gene TRBV7-8 combines with J gene TRBJ1-4, with D perhaps TRBD1 (5 bases). Per the germline V gene, CDR1 is SGHVS and CDR2 is FQNEAQ. V was shortened by 1 base and J by 1 base, with 10 bases between the two germline ends. The CDR3 is 16 amino acids.

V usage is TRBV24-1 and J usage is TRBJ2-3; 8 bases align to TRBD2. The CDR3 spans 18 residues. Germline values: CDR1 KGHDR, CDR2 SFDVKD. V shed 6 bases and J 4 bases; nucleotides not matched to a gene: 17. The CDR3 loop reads CATSTSGPDLWVSDTQYF. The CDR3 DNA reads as TGTGCCACCAGTACTAGCGGTCCGGACCTATGGGTCTCAGATACGCAGTATTTT.

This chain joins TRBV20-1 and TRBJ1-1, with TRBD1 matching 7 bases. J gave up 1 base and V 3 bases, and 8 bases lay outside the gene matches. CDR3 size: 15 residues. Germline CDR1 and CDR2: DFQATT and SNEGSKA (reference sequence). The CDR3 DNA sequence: TGCAGTGCTAGTCCCTCCCGGACAGGGAACACTGAAGCTTTCTTT. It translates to CSASPSRTGNTEAFF.